This TCR beta chain was sequenced for a study of beta chain features in type 1 diabetes (dated by TCRdb to between 2017 and 2018). Concerning the study at large: No differences in mean age, gender distribution, total cell number or subset yield were found between patients and healthy donors. A total of about 100,000,000 sorted cells were examined across all samples, and RNA yield correlated strongly with the number of cells per subset. In the study, recently diagnosed type 1 diabetes patients and matched healthy donors were compared on the TCRB repertoires of their sorted circulating CD4+ T cell subsets. Naive and central memory subsets were obtained from all 30 or so donors, but regulatory and stem cell-like memory subsets were isolated from only 8 patients and 8 healthy donors.

This clone was counted only a few times. Its antigen remains undetermined. Base quality data are lacking; no much larger clone is found one base away. The entire isolated RNA was reverse transcribed using the High Capacity cDNA Reverse Transcription Kit, and thus expressed TCRB transcripts were sequenced. Deep immunoSEQ sequencing was performed on naive, central memory and regulatory T cell samples, with an average of roughly 4 million total reads per sample. After sorted cells were lysed in RLT buffer, RNA was extracted with DNase-treated RNeasy Micro or Mini kits, with the choice depending on cell number. Each cell subset was processed on its own to prevent cross-contamination, while patient and healthy donor samples were processed together. The immunoSEQ multiplex PCR was used to amplify TCRB sequences from cDNA, generating 87-bp fragments that spanned the CDR3 region. Amplicons were sequenced on the Illumina HiSeq platform. Per the source publication's procedure: Synthetic template baselines were used to correct PCR bias computationally, reads within Hamming distance 2 were collapsed together, and singletons that could not be merged were discarded. Reads were aligned to IMGT to assign V, D and J genes, CDR3 length, and insertions or deletions at six rearrangement sites. Within each subset, clonotype counts were normalized to the number of sorted cells before true diversity and Gini coefficients were calculated with the tcR R package. The overlap coefficient, calculated on TCRB nucleotide sequences, was used to measure repertoire sharing. The immuneACCESS repertoire file appears here via TCRdb, limited to in-frame rearrangements. These files lack a portion of the clones; in checked studies, under half of the deficit traces to unresolved V genes, and the cause of the others is not known. D and trimming come from the DNA, and the V and J calls and clone size come from that table. Across this sample there are 310,000 or so clones, with 7.5% to 9% seen only once. Together, the top ten hold around 0.44% of the sample.

Each donor gave one peripheral blood draw, roughly 120 mL on average, collected into heparinised tubes. A BD FACSAria II and a panel including CD45RO, CCR7, CD25, CD127, CD95 and CD27 were used to sort naive, central memory, regulatory and stem cell-like memory CD4+ T cells. All sorted populations exceeded 95% purity. PBMCs were isolated immediately by Lymphoprep density gradient centrifugation and stained directly without culture. To minimize batch effects, samples were stained and sorted in pairs, one healthy donor with one patient per experiment. Germline trimming amounts to 2 bases on V and 5 bases on J, with 5 as the count of junction bases outside the gene matches. The CDR3, cysteine through phenylalanine, is 14 amino acids long. The kept DNA is CDR3 alone, 42 bases in frame from the first base. Based on the germline V gene, the CDR1 and CDR2 sequences are MDHEN and SYDVKM. Summary of the overall study and its limitations: PCR may preferentially amplify shorter templates, but because patient and control samples were amplified and corrected together, any resulting skew would affect both groups equally. Naive, central memory and regulatory TCRB repertoires appeared to be more similar among patients than among healthy donors. Sequencing cDNA rather than genomic DNA could over-represent highly expressing activated cells, although activation and CD3 levels did not differ between groups. At VDJ recombination sites, patients with type 1 diabetes made fewer insertions and deleted more nucleotides, a pattern implying thymic rearrangement abnormalities. Type 1 diabetes patients showed a moderate but significant shortening of TCRB CDR3 length in all four CD4+ subsets. HLA sub-analyses involved small numbers of individuals, so any influence of HLA type on TCRB rearrangement remained unresolved.

Material for sequencing was central memory CD4+ T cells from blood. The chain employs TRBV28 and TRBJ2-5, with 7 bases matching TRBD2. The receptor was isolated from a woman aged 18-29 years in good health. The DNA sequence follows: TGTGCCAGCAGTTTAGCAGCGGGGTGGGAGACCCAGTACTTC. This encodes CASSLAAGWETQYF.